Following are 2 T cell receptor beta chains from one sample sequenced in a study of CD8 T cells in ankylosing spondylitis. MiXCR was run by TCRdb on the 5' RACE reads, yielding one entry per CDR3 protein. Of about 280,000 distinct CDR3 sequences listed, about 19% are singletons. The sequencing sample was made of blood, either unsorted or a sorted T cell fraction (not recorded which). The receptors were gathered from a male donor with ankylosing spondylitis or in good health (not recorded which).

A few counts support this clonotype. This chain joins TRBV5-1 and TRBJ2-5, with a possible D match to TRBD1 (5 bases). The V end was cut by 4 bases, the J end by 1 base, with 11 bases between. Germline V lookup: CDR1 SGHRS, CDR2 YFSETQ. The CDR3 runs to 14 residues. The DNA for the CDR3 is TGCGCCAGCAGCGTGACAGATATCCAAGAGACCCAGTACTTC. Amino acid sequence: CASSVTDIQETQYF.

In regard to this clonotype: This CDR3 fails to terminate in the conserved phenylalanine or tryptophan, so it likely reflects a read error. The rearrangement links TRBV12-3 or TRBV12-4 to TRBJ1-1; D is perhaps TRBD1 (5 bases). V lost 3 bases and J 3 bases, leaving 11 bases between the germline ends. The CDR3 has 14 amino acids. CDR3 nucleotides: TGTGCCAGCAGTTTGACGGCGGGGGACACTGAAGCTTTCTCT. This codes for CASSLTAGDTEAFS.